These T cell receptor beta chains were read from a single sample in a study of cytomegalovirus exposure and HLA in healthy donors. Libraries were prepared by immunoSEQ multiplex PCR; TCRdb keeps only in-frame clonotypes and omits some of them. Of around 94,000 clones listed, around 57% are singletons. The sample comprised PBMCs. These receptor sequences come from a human donor in good health. Each CDR3 is given with its conserved first and last residue. D genes are given only for firm matches. For some rows the clone size is stated as once, few or many, or as a class when expanded; others skip it.

CDR3 protein	CDR3 DNA	clone size	V gene	CDR3 length	J gene	D gene
CASSYSGGTAGNTIYF	TGTGCCAGCAGTTACTCGGGTGGCACAGCTGGAAACACCATATATTTT	-	TRBV6-5	16	TRBJ1-3	-
CASRGSGRRPLGSEQFF	TGTGCCAGCAGGGGAAGCGGGAGGCGCCCCCTTGGGAGTGAGCAGTTCTTC	-	TRBV2	17	TRBJ2-1	TRBD2
CSLNRGGSSYNEQFF	TGCAGCCTCAATCGGGGCGGGAGCTCCTACAATGAGCAGTTCTTC	-	TRBV29-1	15	TRBJ2-1	TRBD2
CASSLKQGAYGYTF	TGTGCCAGCAGTTTAAAGCAGGGGGCCTATGGCTACACCTTC	-	TRBV27	14	TRBJ1-2	TRBD1
CASILGTFNTEAFF	TGTGCCAGCATACTTGGGACATTCAACACTGAAGCTTTCTTT	few	TRBV5-5	14	TRBJ1-1	-
CASRPGLASYEQYF	TGCGCCAGCAGACCGGGACTAGCGAGTTACGAGCAGTACTTC	-	TRBV5-1	14	TRBJ2-7	TRBD2
CASRTGDIYGYTF	TGTGCCAGCAGGACAGGGGACATATATGGCTACACCTTC	-	TRBV5-5	13	TRBJ1-2	TRBD1
CASTQLPQVPTGYTF	TGTGCCAGCACTCAACTGCCTCAGGTACCTACTGGCTACACCTTC	-	TRBV27	15	TRBJ1-2	-
CASSHDGTGDQPQHF	TGCGCCAGCAGCCACGATGGGACAGGGGATCAGCCCCAGCATTTT	-	TRBV4-1	15	TRBJ1-5	TRBD1
CASSQPLSGNTIYF	TGTGCCAGCAGCCAACCCCTTTCTGGAAACACCATATATTTT	few	TRBV4-2	14	TRBJ1-3	-
CASSDLTGELFF	TGTGCCAGCAGTGACTTAACCGGGGAGCTGTTTTTT	-	TRBV6-4	12	TRBJ2-2	-
CASSFSGWGVGYTF	TGTGCCAGCAGTTTCTCAGGATGGGGAGTAGGCTACACCTTC	-	TRBV27	14	TRBJ1-2	-
CASSLTGLADLSSYNEQFF	TGTGCCAGCAGTTTAACGGGACTAGCGGATTTGAGCTCCTACAATGAGCAGTTCTTC	-	TRBV2	19	TRBJ2-1	TRBD2
CASSSKTHNEQFF	TGTGCCAGCAGCTCGAAGACTCACAATGAGCAGTTCTTC	-	TRBV5-6	13	TRBJ2-1	-